This T cell receptor (beta chain) was recovered during a study of identifying expanded T cells in peripheral blood. Study findings and constraints: Differentially abundant clones: about 1.2 between replicates, 16.4 at around 14 days, more than 18 at four. Approximately 2-week clone count variance significantly increased as total template count grew.

This clone was found once. The target antigen is unknown. During the collection period, no donor immune events like infections were recorded. The germline V and J ends were trimmed by 3 bases and 6 bases, with 15 bases remaining between them. This CDR3 is built from 15 residues. Germline CDR1 and CDR2: LNHDA and SQIVND (reference sequence). Measured with immunoSEQ multiplex PCR; TCRdb has only the in-frame clones, and not every one. Of tens of thousands of clones in the sample, roughly 88% are singletons; the top ten hold about 6%. V gene TRBV19 combines with J gene TRBJ1-5; tentative D call: TRBD1 (5 bases). The TCR comes from a person between 18 and 70 years old in good health. The sequencing input was blood. The CDR3 coding sequence is TGTGCCAGTAGTATTGCAGGGTTCGGCGTTCAGCCCCAGCATTTT. Its translation: CASSIAGFGVQPQHF.